This T cell receptor (beta chain) was sequenced during a study of blood T cells in healthy people across ages. General study findings and limits: Naive T cell percentage by flow cytometry tracked strongly with beta diversity.

Primers used in a second PCR of about 6 to 11 cycles were a sample-barcoded 5' primer and a J-beta primer mix. TCRdb re-derived calls from the 5' RACE reads in MiXCR, one entry per CDR3 protein. The data contain approximately 850,000 distinct CDR3 sequences, around 45% of them singletons. The CDR3 has 15 residues. Germline CDR1 SQVTM, CDR2 ANQGSEA. The V end lost 5 bases, the J end lost 7 bases, and 24 bases lay between the germline ends. Worth noting for this clonotype: Antigen: not known.

The sample consisted of blood. The V and J genes are TRBV29-1 and TRBJ2-7; TRBD2 might be the D (6 bases). The sequence derives from a man aged 60 to 75 in good health. CDR3 coding DNA: TGCAGCGTTATCAGCGGGCTACGCTCCTACAATGAGCAGTACTTC. Its translation: CSVISGLRSYNEQYF.